Listed below are T cell receptor beta chains from one sample, sequenced in a study of blood T cell repertoires in COVID-19. Sequencing was performed with immunoSEQ multiplex PCR; in TCRdb, only in-frame clones are kept and a portion is missing. The sample records 20,000 to 30,000 clones, 90% being singletons. Sequencing used peripheral blood. These receptors were taken from a woman in her fifties or sixties with active COVID-19. CDR3s include the opening cysteine and the closing phenylalanine or tryptophan.

V gene: TRBV12-3/TRBV12-4
J gene: TRBJ2-7
CDR3 protein: CASRWTEGEQYF

V gene: TRBV4-1
J gene: TRBJ1-1
CDR3 protein: CASSQGREIEAFF

V gene: TRBV19
J gene: TRBJ1-3
CDR3 protein: CASSRRGTDGNTIYF

V gene: TRBV9
J gene: TRBJ2-1
CDR3 protein: CASSETGGSSGVYNEQFF

V gene: TRBV18
J gene: TRBJ2-5
CDR3 protein: CASSRTSGTGTETQYF

V gene: TRBV7-8
J gene: TRBJ2-1
CDR3 protein: CASSTSGTYNEQFF

V gene: TRBV5-1
J gene: TRBJ1-2
CDR3 protein: CASKEEGGYGYTF

V gene: TRBV7-3
J gene: TRBJ2-1
CDR3 protein: CASSPKRGGLAGGAYNEQFF

V gene: TRBV27
J gene: TRBJ2-3
CDR3 protein: CATRGGAGRDTQYF

V gene: TRBV5-1
J gene: TRBJ2-7
CDR3 protein: CASSLRLAADEQYF

V gene: TRBV28
J gene: TRBJ2-3
CDR3 protein: CASLFSVADTQYF

V gene: TRBV27
J gene: TRBJ1-2
CDR3 protein: CASSPTGNYGYTF

V gene: TRBV6-5
J gene: TRBJ2-7
CDR3 protein: CASSFGTRGSYEQYF

V gene: TRBV18
J gene: TRBJ2-3
CDR3 protein: CASSPQLTNTDTQYF

V gene: TRBV7-2
J gene: TRBJ2-2
CDR3 protein: CASSLRGQGLTGELFF

V gene: TRBV19
J gene: TRBJ2-3
CDR3 protein: CASSLGVRGITDTQYF

V gene: TRBV7-8
J gene: TRBJ2-7
CDR3 protein: CASSLFLAGGSYEQYF

V gene: TRBV6-6
J gene: TRBJ1-3
CDR3 protein: CASGRDSPDSGNTIYF

V gene: TRBV11-2
J gene: TRBJ2-1
CDR3 protein: CASSPSDHGGNEQFF

V gene: TRBV19
J gene: TRBJ2-3
CDR3 protein: CASSPGQGFTDTQYF

V gene: TRBV3-1/TRBV3-2
J gene: TRBJ2-7
CDR3 protein: CASSPLSSYEQYF

V gene: TRBV19
J gene: TRBJ1-5
CDR3 protein: CASSPQGGPQHF

V gene: TRBV18
J gene: TRBJ2-1
CDR3 protein: CASSPLGQGVGEQFF

V gene: TRBV18
J gene: TRBJ2-2
CDR3 protein: CASSPIVQINTGELFF

V gene: TRBV6-6
J gene: TRBJ1-4
CDR3 protein: CASSPPAGWANEKLFF

V gene: TRBV7-8
J gene: TRBJ2-3
CDR3 protein: CASSMAGVNRGTDTQYF

V gene: TRBV5-6
J gene: TRBJ2-4
CDR3 protein: CASSWTGRNIQYF

V gene: TRBV19
J gene: TRBJ2-6
CDR3 protein: CASSISAGRTGANVLTF

V gene: TRBV7-2
J gene: TRBJ2-7
CDR3 protein: CASSLDPPGQGYEQYF

V gene: TRBV11-2
J gene: TRBJ2-2
CDR3 protein: CASRRGGRRTGELFF

V gene: TRBV4-1
J gene: TRBJ1-4
CDR3 protein: CASSQGRRTGGAAFNEKLFF

V gene: TRBV29-1
J gene: TRBJ1-2
CDR3 protein: CSAMTGDYGYTF

V gene: TRBV5-1
J gene: TRBJ1-1
CDR3 protein: CASSFGQGPNTEAFF

V gene: TRBV28
J gene: TRBJ1-5
CDR3 protein: CASSPPDGGQPQHF

V gene: TRBV28
J gene: TRBJ2-7
CDR3 protein: CASRDPNGGWQYF

V gene: TRBV13
J gene: TRBJ2-3
CDR3 protein: CASTNRDSFTDTQYF

V gene: TRBV4-1
J gene: TRBJ1-1
CDR3 protein: CASSQTRDRGGGTEAFF

V gene: TRBV7-2
J gene: TRBJ2-5
CDR3 protein: CASSLGVETQYF

V gene: TRBV28
J gene: TRBJ2-4
CDR3 protein: CASSPGTGHGKNIQYF

V gene: TRBV19
J gene: TRBJ2-7
CDR3 protein: CASSIGQGRYEQYF

V gene: TRBV29-1
J gene: TRBJ2-3
CDR3 protein: CSVDSAGSTDTQYF

V gene: TRBV14
J gene: TRBJ2-2
CDR3 protein: CAIQRRGSSTGELFF

V gene: TRBV6-4
J gene: TRBJ2-1
CDR3 protein: CASSDSPSGRIDEQFF

V gene: TRBV5-8
J gene: TRBJ2-1
CDR3 protein: CASSQFYGTGQHNEQFF

V gene: TRBV4-2
J gene: TRBJ2-7
CDR3 protein: CASSQGIGTGWYEQYF

V gene: TRBV13
J gene: TRBJ2-1
CDR3 protein: CASSLAPGLAGHNEQFF

V gene: TRBV6-5
J gene: TRBJ2-7
CDR3 protein: CASRSLAGVEQYF

V gene: TRBV5-1
J gene: TRBJ2-2
CDR3 protein: CASSLGLAADTGELFF

V gene: TRBV14
J gene: TRBJ1-6
CDR3 protein: CASSQDLRVSPLHF

V gene: TRBV7-2
J gene: TRBJ1-2
CDR3 protein: CASRGVATLSSNYGYTF

V gene: TRBV4-3
J gene: TRBJ2-6
CDR3 protein: CASSQDFPLAGASGANVLTF

V gene: TRBV7-3
J gene: TRBJ2-1
CDR3 protein: CASSPGLAISYNEQFF

V gene: TRBV11-2
J gene: TRBJ2-3
CDR3 protein: CASSPGLRTTDTQYF

V gene: TRBV4-1
J gene: TRBJ2-3
CDR3 protein: CASSQDWGREADTQYF

V gene: TRBV4-3
J gene: TRBJ1-2
CDR3 protein: CASSQDLVRGYRDYGYTF

V gene: TRBV9
J gene: TRBJ2-7
CDR3 protein: CASSVEREGTKQYF

V gene: TRBV28
J gene: TRBJ1-2
CDR3 protein: CASQSGANYGYTF